A single sample is the source of the 13 T cell receptor beta chains below, sequenced in a study of identifying expanded T cells in peripheral blood. Sequencing used immunoSEQ multiplex PCR; TCRdb keeps in-frame clones, though not all of them. The profile covers roughly 82,000 clones, with roughly 86% appearing a single time and 18% taken by the ten largest. Specimen: blood. The receptors were gathered from a person aged 18 to 70 in good health.

A single count supports this clone. The chain links TRBV10-1 to TRBJ2-5; 7 positions match TRBD1. Trimming at V came to 0 bases and at J to 3 bases, leaving 7 bases not matched to a gene. The germline gives CDR1 WNHNN, CDR2 SYGVQD (reference sequence). This CDR3 has 16 amino acids. CDR3 residues: CASSESDREGKETQYF. CDR3 sequence (DNA): TGCGCCAGCAGTGAGTCCGACAGGGAAGGTAAAGAGACCCAGTACTTC.

The rearrangement uses TRBV29-1 and TRBJ2-7, with D perhaps TRBD2 (7 bases). With 7 bases removed from V and 4 bases from J, the gap between germline ends came to 17 bases. There are 13 residues in the CDR3. Germline lookup yields CDR1 SQVTM and CDR2 ANQGSEA. The CDR3 nucleotides are TGCAGCGCTCAACAGGGAGGGGGATACGAGCAGTACTTC. Its protein is CSAQQGGGYEQYF.

The gene calls are TRBV29-1 and TRBJ1-5; TRBD1 matches 7 bases. Germline CDR1 and CDR2: SQVTM and ANQGSEA. The CDR3 covers 13 residues. Trimming removed 4 bases from V and 5 bases from J; junction bases left unmatched: 5. CDR3 in DNA: TGCAGCGTTGTTACAGGGGACGATCAGCCCCAGCATTTT. Translation gives CSVVTGDDQPQHF.

The rearrangement uses TRBV10-3 and TRBJ2-1; 10 positions agree with TRBD1. This CDR3 is built from 16 residues. The V and J ends lost 4 bases and 9 bases, in that order; junction bases with no gene match: 12. Looked up from germline, CDR1 is ENHRY and CDR2 is SYGVKD. The CDR3 spells CAISGTGTGEVSEQFF. CDR3 DNA sequence: TGTGCCATCAGTGGGACCGGGACAGGGGAGGTGAGTGAGCAGTTCTTC.

The chain links TRBV9 to TRBJ2-5, with 7 nucleotides matching TRBD2. V trimming: 0 bases; J trimming: 4 bases; junction bases outside the gene matches: 12. Germline V CDR1 and CDR2: SGDLS, YYNGEE. This CDR3 region has 17 residues. The CDR3 DNA reads as TGTGCCAGCAGCGTAGGATTGGGGCCCGGGGAGGGAGAGACCCAGTACTTC. Its protein is CASSVGLGPGEGETQYF.

Comments on this clone: An end of the junction differs from the germline gene, which may be a read error. The chain employs TRBV19 and TRBJ2-3; 14 nucleotides match TRBD2. The CDR3 spans 16 residues. Germline V CDR1 and CDR2: LNHDA, SQIVND (reference sequence). The CDR3 sequence: CASSPWTGGTSGRSNF. The CDR3 region has the DNA TGTGCCAGTAGTCCCTGGACAGGGGGGACTAGCGGGAGATCGAATTTT.

A single count supports this clone. V gene TRBV5-6 combines with J gene TRBJ2-3; 11 nucleotides line up with TRBD2. The CDR3 spans 16 residues. Germline CDR1 SGHDT, CDR2 YYEEEE. The V segment lost 0 bases and the J segment 4 bases; nucleotides outside the gene matches: 4. The CDR3 reads CASSLGGTSGADTQYF. The CDR3 DNA is TGTGCCAGCAGCTTGGGGGGGACTAGCGGTGCAGATACGCAGTATTTT.

The genes are TRBV7-8 and TRBJ2-7; D might be TRBD1 (5 bases). With 1 base removed from V and 2 bases from J, the gap between germline ends came to 9 bases. This CDR3 has 14 residues. Germline V gene sequence: CDR1 SGHVS, CDR2 FQNEAQ. In nucleotides, the CDR3 is TGTGCCAGCAGCTTAGGGCAGGGTACCTACGAGCAGTACTTC. It translates to CASSLGQGTYEQYF.

The chain joins TRBV4-2 to TRBJ1-4; tentatively, D is TRBD1 (6 bases). Germline V gene sequence: CDR1 LGHNA, CDR2 YNFKEQ. The CDR3 totals 17 residues. Deletions cut 0 bases from V and 8 bases from J, with 19 bases between. In nucleotides, the CDR3 is TGTGCCAGCAGCCAAGAGATGGCTGGGGGGGCGGAGGAAAAACTGTTTTTT. Protein product: CASSQEMAGGAEEKLFF.

This sequence joins TRBV18 and TRBJ2-6; no firm D call. Trimming took 2 bases from V and 0 from J, leaving 14 bases between them. CDR1 KGHSH and CDR2 LQKENI come from the germline V gene. This CDR3 has 18 residues. CDR3 sequence reads: CASSPFQETHSGANVLTF. The CDR3 DNA is TGTGCCAGCTCACCATTTCAGGAAACGCACTCTGGGGCCAACGTCCTGACTTTC.

The chain is built from TRBV15 and TRBJ1-5; D is uncertain. The CDR3 covers 15 residues. The germline V gene encodes CDR1 LNHNV and CDR2 YYDKDF (reference sequence). Trimming cost V 0 bases and J 0 bases, with 6 bases left between them. The DNA of the CDR3 is TGTGCCACCAGCAGAGAGGTAAATAGCAATCAGCCCCAGCATTTT. Its protein is CATSREVNSNQPQHF.

The V and J genes are TRBV6-5 and TRBJ1-2, with a possible D match to TRBD1 (6 bases). V was clipped by 6 bases and J by 8 bases, with 19 bases between them. There are 14 residues in the CDR3. Germline V CDR1 and CDR2: MNHEY, SVGAGI. CDR3 nucleotides: TGTGCCAGCAGACCCGGACAGTTAGGGAGCGGCTACACCTTC. Protein sequence: CASRPGQLGSGYTF.

This clone appeared a single time. The chain employs TRBV28 and TRBJ2-7; TRBD1 matches at 7 bases. The CDR3 totals 14 residues. Germline-derived CDR1 and CDR2 are MDHEN and SYDVKM. V trimming: 4 bases; J trimming: 3 bases; junction bases outside the gene matches: 6. The CDR3 region has the DNA TGTGCCAGCAGTTCGGGACAGACGTACTACGAGCAGTACTTC. It translates to CASSSGQTYYEQYF.